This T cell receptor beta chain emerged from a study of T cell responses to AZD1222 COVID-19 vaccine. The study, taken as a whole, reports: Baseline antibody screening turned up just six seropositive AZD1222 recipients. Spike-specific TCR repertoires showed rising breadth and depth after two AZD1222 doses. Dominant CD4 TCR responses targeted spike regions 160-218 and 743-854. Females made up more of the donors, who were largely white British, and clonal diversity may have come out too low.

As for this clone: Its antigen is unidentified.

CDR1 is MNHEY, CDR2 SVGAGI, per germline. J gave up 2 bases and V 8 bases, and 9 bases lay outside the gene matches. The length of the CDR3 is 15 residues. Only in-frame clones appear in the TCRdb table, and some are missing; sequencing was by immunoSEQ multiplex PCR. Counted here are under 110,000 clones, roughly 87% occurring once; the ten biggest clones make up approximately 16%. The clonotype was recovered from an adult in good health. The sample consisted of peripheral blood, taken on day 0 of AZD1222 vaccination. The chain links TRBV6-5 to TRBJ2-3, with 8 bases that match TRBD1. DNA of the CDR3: TGTGCCAGCTCAAAAACGGGACAGGCCACAGATACGCAGTATTTT. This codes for CASSKTGQATDTQYF.